A single sample is the source of the 30 T cell receptor beta chains below, sequenced in a study of blood T cell repertoires in COVID-19. The table came from immunoSEQ multiplex PCR; TCRdb's copy has only in-frame clones and leaves some out. The sample has some 150,000 clones, more than 80% seen once. The sequenced material came from peripheral blood. These receptors all come from an elderly woman in a cohort sampled during active or convalescent COVID-19.

The rearrangement links TRBV7-2 to TRBJ2-2; possibly TRBD2 for D (5 bases). From germline, CDR1 is SGHTA and CDR2 FQGNSA. CDR3 length: 15 amino acids. V dropped 5 bases and J dropped 0 bases, with 10 bases sitting between them. CDR3 sequence (DNA): TGTGCCAGCAGCCCCGGGATATCGAACACCGGGGAGCTGTTTTTT. The encoded protein is CASSPGISNTGELFF. Combining the CDR3 with reference TRBV7-2 and TRBJ2-2 gives the whole variable domain GAGVSQSPSNKVTEKGKDVELRCDPISGHTALYWYRQSLGQGLEFLIYFQGNSAPDKSGLPSDRFSAERTGGSVSTLTIQRTQQEDSAVYLCASSPGISNTGELFFGEGSRLTVL.

J is TRBJ2-5 and V is TRBV11-2, with D unresolved. CDR1 and CDR2 (germline): SGHAT, FQNNGV. The CDR3 runs to 14 residues. Trimming pared 0 bases from V and 2 bases from J, leaving 7 bases between. CDR3 protein: CASSLDPVQETQYF. CDR3 sequence (DNA): TGTGCCAGCAGCTTAGACCCCGTTCAAGAGACCCAGTACTTC.

About this clone itself: Sequence at one end of the junction differs from germline and may be a read error. CDR3 sequence (DNA): TGTGCCAGCAGTCAAGCGACGGACAGCTATGGCTACACCTTC. It encodes CASSQATDSYGYTF. The V and J genes are TRBV6-1 and TRBJ1-2; maybe TRBD1 (6 bases). CDR1 is MNHNS and CDR2 is SASEGT in the germline V gene. CDR3 length equals 14 residues.

This CDR3 is CASRGRDRATDTQYF. CDR3 nucleotides: TGTGCCAGCAGGGGCCGGGACAGGGCCACAGATACGCAGTATTTT. The chain has TRBV6-5 and TRBJ2-3; 9 positions match TRBD1. After removal of 6 bases from V and 2 bases from J, the junction contained 6 bases not matched to a gene. This CDR3 comprises 15 residues. Germline CDR1 is MNHEY and CDR2 is SVGAGI.

This rearrangement joins TRBV3-1 (or the pseudogene TRBV3-2) to TRBJ1-3; 7 bases fit TRBD1. Germline loops: CDR1 LGHDT, CDR2 YNNKEL (reference sequence). V lost 6 bases and J lost 2; bases outside the gene matches: 7. This CDR3 has 15 amino acids. The CDR3 loop is CASRSPGTAGNTIYF. In DNA, the CDR3 is TGTGCCAGCAGATCCCCCGGGACAGCTGGAAACACCATATATTTT.

The genes are TRBV5-1 and TRBJ2-3, with 10 bases fitting TRBD1. This CDR3 has 16 residues. Germline V lookup: CDR1 SGHRS, CDR2 YFSETQ. The V segment lost 3 bases and the J segment 4 bases; nucleotides outside the gene matches: 8. Written as DNA, the CDR3 is TGCGCCAGCAGCTCCGGGGACAGGGGTAGGTCAGATACGCAGTATTTT. It yields the protein CASSSGDRGRSDTQYF.

The V and J genes are TRBV7-2 and TRBJ1-2; D not certain. Trimming removed 6 bases at V and 2 bases at J, with 10 bases between. This CDR3 has 13 amino acids. From germline, CDR1 is SGHTA and CDR2 FQGNSA. CDR3 protein: CASSRDTNYGYTF. CDR3 nucleotides: TGTGCCAGCAGTCGAGACACCAACTATGGCTACACCTTC.

This clone occurred a few times. The chain links TRBV7-9 to TRBJ2-2; TRBD2 agrees at 9 bases. V lost 0 bases and J lost 6; bases outside the gene matches: 5. The CDR3 is 16 amino acids. Germline V gene sequence: CDR1 SEHNR, CDR2 FQNEAQ (reference sequence). The CDR3 reads CASSLASGGFAGELFF. DNA of the CDR3: TGTGCCAGCAGCTTAGCTAGCGGGGGCTTCGCCGGGGAGCTGTTTTTT.

The genes are TRBV5-1 and TRBJ1-6, with a tentative D call TRBD1 (5 bases). Trimming stripped 6 bases from V and 9 bases from J, with 13 bases between. Germline V gene data show CDR1 as SGHRS and CDR2 as YFSETQ. The CDR3 spans 13 residues. CDR3 sequence reads: CASKGQGSSPLHF. CDR3 sequence (DNA): TGCGCCAGCAAAGGTCAGGGCAGTTCACCCCTCCACTTT.

The count of this clone is one. V gene TRBV19 combines with J gene TRBJ2-7, with 8 bases aligning to TRBD1. Germline V gene data show CDR1 as LNHDA and CDR2 as SQIVND (reference sequence). The length of the CDR3 is 15 residues. Trimming at V came to 3 bases and at J to 1 base, leaving 5 bases not matched to a gene. CDR3 protein: CASSIRDRLSYEQYF. The CDR3 region has the DNA TGTGCCAGTAGTATCCGGGACAGGCTATCCTACGAGCAGTACTTC.

This sequence joins TRBV28 and TRBJ2-7; the D gene is possibly TRBD2 (5 bases). There are 15 residues in the CDR3. V was cut by 4 bases and J by 2 bases, with 15 bases left in between. CDR1 and CDR2 (germline): MDHEN, SYDVKM. The CDR3 bases are TGTGCCAGCAGTTCCGAGGGCCGGCAGACCTACGAGCAGTACGTC. Protein sequence: CASSSEGRQTYEQYV.

V and J are TRBV28 and TRBJ1-3; D perhaps matches TRBD1 (5 bases). V was clipped by 3 bases and J by 0 bases, with 9 bases between them. The CDR3 contains 15 residues. Germline V lookup: CDR1 MDHEN, CDR2 SYDVKM. The chain's CDR3 is CASSFGGVSGNTIYF. CDR3 coding DNA: TGTGCCAGCAGTTTCGGGGGGGTCTCTGGAAACACCATATATTTT.

CDR3 protein: CASSQAYYEQYV. Here the CDR3 DNA reads TGCGCCAGCAGTCAGGCTTACTACGAGCAGTACGTC. The chain employs TRBV23-1 and TRBJ2-7, with D uncertain. TRBV23-1 is given ORF status, its function remaining uncertain. Trimming cost V 3 bases and J 3 bases, with 6 bases left between them. The CDR3 covers 12 residues.

This clone appeared many times. The V and J genes are TRBV7-9 and TRBJ2-5; the match to TRBD1 covers 7 bases. Trimming took 5 bases from V and 3 from J; bases not matched to a gene: 6. The CDR3 loop spans 14 amino acids. CDR1 SEHNR and CDR2 FQNEAQ come from the germline V gene (reference sequence). CDR3 protein: CASSTGTAEETQYF. CDR3 coding DNA: TGTGCCAGCAGCACCGGGACAGCCGAAGAGACCCAGTACTTC. Based on the CDR3 plus reference TRBV7-9 and TRBJ2-5, the full variable domain is DTGVSQNPRHKITKRGQNVTFRCDPISEHNRLYWYRQTLGQGPEFLTYFQNEAQLEKSRLLSDRFSAERPKGSFSTLEIQRTEQGDSAMYLCASSTGTAEETQYFGPGTRLLVL.

This chain connects TRBV19 to TRBJ1-5; D not resolved. This CDR3 spans 14 amino acids. Germline loops: CDR1 LNHDA, CDR2 SQIVND (reference sequence). The germline V and J ends were trimmed by 2 bases and 5 bases, with 10 bases remaining between them. DNA for the CDR3: TGTGCCAGTAGTATACGGACTTCCTATCAGCCCCAGCATTTT. Residues: CASSIRTSYQPQHF.

The V call is TRBV5-1, the J call TRBJ2-3; D gene ambiguous. V gave up 1 base and J gave up 0 bases, with 6 bases separating them. This CDR3 is built from 14 residues. The germline CDR1 and CDR2 sequences are SGHRS and YFSETQ. The CDR3 region is CASSLHPSTDTQYF. As DNA, the CDR3 is TGCGCCAGCAGCTTGCATCCCAGCACAGATACGCAGTATTTT.

V gene TRBV19 combines with J gene TRBJ2-7, with 11 positions matching TRBD1. Germline V gives CDR1 LNHDA, CDR2 SQIVND (reference sequence). The CDR3 extends over 14 amino acids. V was pared by 7 bases and J by 4 bases, with 6 bases of the junction left unmatched. DNA for the CDR3: TGTGCCAGTAAACGGACAGGGGGCAGTTACGAGCAGTACTTC. Translated, it gives CASKRTGGSYEQYF.

The chain links TRBV7-2 to TRBJ2-3; 8 bases match TRBD2. The CDR3 loop spans 13 amino acids. Germline CDR1 is SGHTA and CDR2 is FQGNSA. V gave up 5 bases and J gave up 6 bases; unmatched junction bases: 4. The CDR3 protein is CASSRGGADTQYF. CDR3 coding DNA: TGTGCCAGCAGCCGGGGGGGGGCGGATACGCAGTATTTT.

The chain couples TRBV28 to TRBJ2-2, with 7 bases identical to TRBD1. The germline gives CDR1 MDHEN, CDR2 SYDVKM. With V trimmed by 6 bases and J by 5 bases, 3 bases remained unmatched. This CDR3 has 13 amino acids. CDR3 DNA: TGTGCCAGCAGACGACAGGGAACCGGGGAGCTGTTTTTT. Translation: CASRRQGTGELFF.

The chain couples TRBV7-5 to TRBJ1-3; the table calls TRBD1, which could not be checked here. TRBV7-5 represents a pseudogene. The CDR3 runs 15 residues. The chain's CDR3 is CARSNLTDSGNTIYF. The DNA of the CDR3 is TGTGCCAGAAGCAACCTGACAGACTCTGGAAACACCATATATTTT.

CDR3 sequence reads: CASSQQQGTEAFF. In DNA, the CDR3 is TGTGCCAGCAGCCAACAGCAGGGCACTGAAGCTTTCTTT. This chain links TRBV3-1 (or the pseudogene TRBV3-2) with TRBJ1-1, with D possibly being TRBD1 (5 bases). V lost 2 bases and J lost 4, with 8 bases in between. Germline lookup yields CDR1 LGHDT and CDR2 YNNKEL (reference sequence). CDR3 length equals 13 residues.

V usage is TRBV7-3 and J usage is TRBJ2-3, with 10 bases lining up with TRBD2. CDR1 SGHTA and CDR2 FQGTGA come from the germline V gene. V shed 0 bases, J shed 8 bases, and the junction held 5 bases outside the gene matches. The CDR3 is 15 amino acids. CDR3 bases: TGTGCCAGCAGCTTAACAGCGGGGGGGCCACGTACGCAGTATTTT. Translation: CASSLTAGGPRTQYF.

The rearrangement joins TRBV3-1 (or the pseudogene TRBV3-2) to TRBJ2-5, with 7 bases identical to TRBD1. This CDR3 has 15 residues. J lost 2 bases, V lost 6 bases, and 9 bases had no gene match. From germline, CDR1 is LGHDT and CDR2 YNNKEL (reference sequence). CDR3 sequence reads: CASSQGQSLQETQYF. In nucleotides, the CDR3 is TGTGCCAGCAGTCAGGGACAGTCCCTACAAGAGACCCAGTACTTC.

Many counts were recorded for this clone. CDR3 nucleotides: TGTGCCAGCAGCTTTCAGGGAACTGGGGCCAACGTCCTGACTTTC. Translated: CASSFQGTGANVLTF. V usage is TRBV11-2 and J usage is TRBJ2-6; D possibly corresponds to TRBD1 (5 bases). This CDR3 is built from 15 residues. Germline V CDR1 and CDR2: SGHAT, FQNNGV. Trimming cost V 3 bases and J 2 bases, with 8 bases left between them.

The V call is TRBV11-3, the J call TRBJ2-7; D perhaps matches TRBD2 (6 bases). Germline CDR1 and CDR2: SGHNT and YENEEA. The length of the CDR3 is 13 residues. V lost 1 base and J lost 7, with 11 bases in between. The CDR3 is CASSLARGGEQYF. The CDR3 nucleotides are TGTGCCAGCAGCTTAGCCCGGGGAGGAGAGCAGTACTTC. Variable domain in full (rest from reference TRBV11-3 and TRBJ2-7): EAGVVQSPRYKIIEKKQPVAFWCNPISGHNTLYWYLQNLGQGPELLIRYENEEAVDDSQLPKDRFSAERLKGVDSTLKIQPAELGDSAVYLCASSLARGGEQYFGPGTRLTVT.

This clone was counted a few times. The V gene is TRBV9, the J gene TRBJ2-1; 8 bases fit TRBD2. Germline CDR1 SGDLS, CDR2 YYNGEE. The CDR3 has 16 amino acids. V lost 4 bases and J lost 3; bases outside the gene matches: 9. Here the CDR3 reads CASSPPRGAFYNEQFF. Written as DNA, the CDR3 is TGTGCCAGCAGCCCCCCGCGGGGGGCCTTCTACAATGAGCAGTTCTTC.

The genes are TRBV14 and TRBJ2-1; D might be TRBD1 (6 bases). The germline V gene encodes CDR1 SGHDN and CDR2 FVKESK. Trimming shortened V by 4 bases and J by 6 bases, and 16 bases separated the two germline ends. This CDR3 has 15 amino acids. The CDR3 sequence: CASSRAGARGNEQFF. The CDR3 nucleotides read TGTGCCAGCAGCCGGGCAGGGGCGCGAGGCAATGAGCAGTTCTTC.

The chain combines TRBV4-2 with TRBJ2-5, with D maybe TRBD1 (6 bases). Germline V gene sequence: CDR1 LGHNA, CDR2 YNFKEQ. There are 14 residues in the CDR3. The V end was cut by 4 bases, the J end by 5 bases, with 14 bases between. The CDR3 protein is CASSPQGWMETQYF. CDR3 nucleotides: TGTGCCAGCAGCCCTCAGGGGTGGATGGAGACCCAGTACTTC.

The chain is built from TRBV7-2 and TRBJ1-2; weak D call: TRBD1 (6 bases). This CDR3 is built from 15 residues. With 5 bases removed from V and 7 bases from J, the gap between germline ends came to 20 bases. CDR1 is SGHTA, CDR2 FQGNSA, per germline. The CDR3 loop is CASSHPAGGAVGYTF. The CDR3 DNA is TGTGCCAGCAGCCACCCCGCGGGGGGGGCTGTTGGCTACACCTTC. Complete variable domain (other parts from reference TRBV7-2 and TRBJ1-2): GAGVSQSPSNKVTEKGKDVELRCDPISGHTALYWYRQSLGQGLEFLIYFQGNSAPDKSGLPSDRFSAERTGGSVSTLTIQRTQQEDSAVYLCASSHPAGGAVGYTFGSGTRLTVV.

The V and J genes are TRBV19 and TRBJ2-1; 9 bases agree with TRBD2. With V trimmed by 3 bases and J by 10 bases, 16 bases remained unmatched. Germline-derived CDR1 and CDR2 are LNHDA and SQIVND (reference sequence). The CDR3 is 17 residues long. The CDR3 region has the DNA TGTGCCAGTAGTATCCCCCCTAGCGGGACCTTACATAGGGAGCAGTTCTTC. Its translation is CASSIPPSGTLHREQFF.